The entry below gives a single T cell receptor (beta chain) sequence along with its context. Its antigen is as yet unknown. The data belong to a study of molecular identifiers for immune sequencing clone quantification. Study summary: Across replicate runs, RNA obtained from around 20,000 or 100,000 naive CD8 cells was divided into five, with four undergoing sequencing. Whole-study findings and limits: Over 97% of effector molecules, but under 1% in naive cells, were held by clones with more than 20 RNA copies.

Previously described methods with listed TCR primers produced the bulk TCR libraries. In TCRdb, the PCR reads were re-called with MiXCR into one record per CDR3 protein. This table holds under 600,000 distinct CDR3 sequences, 25% found once. Sorted naive CD8 T cells were those defined as CD8+CD4-CCR7+CD45RA+. Between the trimmed V and J ends, which lost 4 bases and 1 base, there was a span of 8 bases. Germline values: CDR1 LGHDT, CDR2 YNNKEL (reference sequence). The length of the CDR3 is 13 residues. The chain links TRBV3-1 to TRBJ2-7; D is possibly TRBD1 or TRBD2 (5 bases each). This TCR was recovered from a human donor in good health. Some libraries in this study had Jurkat cell RNA spiked in. The source material was naive CD8+ T cells from blood, with Jurkat cell RNA spiked in. Subset of the sample: FACS-sorted CD8+CD4-CCR7+CD45RA+ naive T cells. The CDR3 DNA is TGTGCCAGCAGCCGGGGGAGATCCTACGAGCAGTACTTC. This translates into CASSRGRSYEQYF.